The rows below give T cell receptor beta chains drawn from one sample of a study of T cell repertoires in cytomegalovirus infection. Which antigens these TCRs recognize remains unknown. A single record per CDR3 protein comes from TCRdb applying MiXCR to the reads. The sample includes hundreds of thousands of distinct CDR3 sequences, 30% to 35% seen only once; the top ten take about 20%. The sequencing used cultured PBMCs, collected from culture after CMV antigen stimulation. Every receptor here comes from a human donor in good health (CMV status not recorded). Some clones in this sample may be carry-over from other donors' samples. The CDR3 runs from the conserved cysteine through the conserved F or W. Each record gives: CDR3 length, clone size, D gene, J gene, V gene, CDR3 protein, CDR3 DNA. A D gene is named only where the DNA matches it firmly. Part of the rows lack a size; the others show once, few, many or a class for expanded clones.

15 | many | TRBD1 | TRBJ2-7 | TRBV7-2 | CASSKDRGRYYEQYF | TGTGCCAGCAGCAAGGACAGGGGGCGCTACTACGAGCAGTACTTC
15 | few | - | TRBJ1-2 | TRBV7-8 | CASSALIIRDYGYTF | TGTGCCAGCAGCGCCCTTATTATCAGGGACTATGGCTACACCTTC
14 | few | TRBD1 | TRBJ1-2 | TRBV5-1 | CASSFHGTEYGYTF | TGCGCCAGCAGCTTCCACGGGACAGAATATGGCTACACCTTC
15 | many | TRBD1 | TRBJ1-6 | TRBV7-2 | CASSLVGTDLSPLHF | TGTGCCAGCAGCTTAGTCGGGACAGACTTATCACCCCTCCACTTT
13 | few | - | TRBJ1-6 | TRBV6-1 | CASTGRGETPLHF | TGTGCCAGCACCGGCAGGGGCGAAACACCCCTCCACTTT
15 | - | TRBD1 | TRBJ2-2 | TRBV27 | CASSYRGRSTGELFF | TGTGCCAGCAGTTACAGGGGGCGCAGCACCGGGGAGCTGTTTTTT
15 | - | - | TRBJ2-1 | TRBV7-2 | CASAGEGDFYNEQFF | TGTGCCAGCGCTGGGGAGGGGGACTTCTACAATGAGCAGTTCTTC
13 | many | - | TRBJ1-2 | TRBV7-2 | CASSLEVGYGYTF | TGTGCCAGCAGCTTAGAGGTGGGCTATGGCTACACCTTC
13 | - | - | TRBJ2-5 | TRBV6-6 | CASSYSITVNRYF | TGTGCCAGCAGTTACTCAATAACCGTTAATAGGTACTTC
13 | - | - | TRBJ2-2 | TRBV7-2 | CASSQTRGGELFF | TGTGCCAGCAGCCAAACGCGAGGGGGGGAGCTGTTTTTT
16 | few | - | TRBJ1-4 | TRBV4-1 | CASSQVSPALNEKLFF | TGCGCCAGCAGCCAAGTGTCTCCGGCCCTTAATGAAAAACTGTTTTTT
17 | - | - | TRBJ2-3 | TRBV12-3/TRBV12-4 | CASSLGDTRMITDTQYF | TGTGCCAGCAGTTTAGGGGACACGAGAATGATCACGGATACGCAGTATTTT